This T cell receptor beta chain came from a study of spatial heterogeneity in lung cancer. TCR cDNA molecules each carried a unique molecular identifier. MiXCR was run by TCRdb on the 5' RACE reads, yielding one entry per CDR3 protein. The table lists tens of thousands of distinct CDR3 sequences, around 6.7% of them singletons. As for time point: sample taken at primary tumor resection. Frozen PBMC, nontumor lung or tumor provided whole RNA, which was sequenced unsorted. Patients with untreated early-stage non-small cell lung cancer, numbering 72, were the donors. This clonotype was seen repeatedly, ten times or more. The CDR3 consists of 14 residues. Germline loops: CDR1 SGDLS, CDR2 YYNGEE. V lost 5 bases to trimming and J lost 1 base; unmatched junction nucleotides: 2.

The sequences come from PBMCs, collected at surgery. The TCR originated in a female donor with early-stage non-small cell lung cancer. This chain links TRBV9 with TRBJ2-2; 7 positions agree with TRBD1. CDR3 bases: TGTGCCAGCAGAGGACAGGTGAACACCGGGGAGCTGTTTTTT. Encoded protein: CASRGQVNTGELFF.